This record covers a single TCR beta chain. Sequenced by immunoSEQ multiplex PCR; TCRdb stores in-frame clones only, minus some. The sample lists 55,000 to 75,000 clones; 90% to 95% were seen once. The data derive from a study of shared T cell receptors in the human thymus. CDR3 length: 18 amino acids. Germline CDR1 is MDHEN and CDR2 is SYDVKM. V was shortened by 5 bases and J by 2 bases, with 25 bases between the two germline ends. This clonotype was sampled from a human donor. Material for sequencing was thymocytes. The rearrangement joins TRBV28 to TRBJ2-7, with D hard to call. DNA of the CDR3: TGTGCCAGCAGTCCACCCAATCCCCCCCGGGTCCTTACCTACGAGCAGTACTTC. Translated: CASSPPNPPRVLTYEQYF.